A single count supports the clone carrying this TCR beta chain. Germline V CDR1 and CDR2: MDHEN, SYDVKM. This CDR3 is 14 amino acids long. V was trimmed by 6 bases and J by 9 bases, leaving 18 bases between them. Generated by immunoSEQ multiplex PCR, the TCRdb table keeps only in-frame clones and is missing some. The table includes 95,000 to 100,000 clones, roughly 91% detected once. This entry belongs to a study of control samples from healthy donors and cancer patients. Sequencing input: blood. This TCR came from a man aged 30 to 45 in good health. The V call is TRBV28, the J call TRBJ2-1, with a weak D call TRBD1 (5 bases). This CDR3 is CASSPPPGSSEQFF. Written as DNA, the CDR3 is TGTGCCAGCAGCCCCCCGCCAGGGTCGAGTGAGCAGTTCTTC.